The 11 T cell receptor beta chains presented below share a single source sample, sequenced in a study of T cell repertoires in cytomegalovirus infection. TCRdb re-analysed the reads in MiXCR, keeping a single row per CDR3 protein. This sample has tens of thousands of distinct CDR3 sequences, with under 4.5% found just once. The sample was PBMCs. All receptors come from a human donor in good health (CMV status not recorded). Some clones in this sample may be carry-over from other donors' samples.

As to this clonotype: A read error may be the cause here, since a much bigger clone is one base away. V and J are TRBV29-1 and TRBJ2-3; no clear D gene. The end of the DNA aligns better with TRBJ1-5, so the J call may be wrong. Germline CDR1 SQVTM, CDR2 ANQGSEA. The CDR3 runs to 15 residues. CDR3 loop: CSVEEGAGVTDTQHF. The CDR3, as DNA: TGCAGCGTGGAAGAAGGAGCGGGTGTCACAGATACGCAGCATTTT.

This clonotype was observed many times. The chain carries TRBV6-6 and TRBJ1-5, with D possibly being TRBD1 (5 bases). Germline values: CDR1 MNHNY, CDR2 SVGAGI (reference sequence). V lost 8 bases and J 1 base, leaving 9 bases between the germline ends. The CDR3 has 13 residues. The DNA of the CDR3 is TGTGCCAGCGGCCGGGACAGCAATCAGCCCCAGCATTTT. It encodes CASGRDSNQPQHF.

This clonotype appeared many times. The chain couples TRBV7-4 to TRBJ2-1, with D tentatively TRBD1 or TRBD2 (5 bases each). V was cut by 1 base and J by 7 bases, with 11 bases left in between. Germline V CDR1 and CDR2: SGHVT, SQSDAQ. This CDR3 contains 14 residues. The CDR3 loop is CASSLGGMGNEQFF. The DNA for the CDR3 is TGTGCCAGCAGCTTAGGGGGGATGGGGAATGAGCAGTTCTTC.

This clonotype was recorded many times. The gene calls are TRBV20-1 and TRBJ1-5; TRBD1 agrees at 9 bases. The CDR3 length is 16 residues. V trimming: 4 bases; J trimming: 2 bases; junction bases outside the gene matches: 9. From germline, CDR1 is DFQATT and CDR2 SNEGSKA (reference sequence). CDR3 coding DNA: TGCAGTGCTAAAGGGGGACAGGGTTTGCGCAATCAGCCCCAGCATTTT. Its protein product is CSAKGGQGLRNQPQHF.

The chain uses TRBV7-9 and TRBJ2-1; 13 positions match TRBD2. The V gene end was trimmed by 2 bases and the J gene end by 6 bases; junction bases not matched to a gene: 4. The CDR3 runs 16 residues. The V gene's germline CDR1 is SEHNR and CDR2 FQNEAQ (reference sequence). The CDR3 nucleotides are TGTGCCAGCAGCTTATGGGGACTAGCGGGATCCAATGAGCAGTTCTTC. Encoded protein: CASSLWGLAGSNEQFF.

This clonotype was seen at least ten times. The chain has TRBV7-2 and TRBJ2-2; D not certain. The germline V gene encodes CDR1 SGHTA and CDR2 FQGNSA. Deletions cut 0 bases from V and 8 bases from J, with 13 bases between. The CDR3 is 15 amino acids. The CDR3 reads CASSLAPSIGGELFF. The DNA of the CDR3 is TGTGCCAGCAGCTTAGCTCCCAGCATCGGAGGGGAGCTGTTTTTT.

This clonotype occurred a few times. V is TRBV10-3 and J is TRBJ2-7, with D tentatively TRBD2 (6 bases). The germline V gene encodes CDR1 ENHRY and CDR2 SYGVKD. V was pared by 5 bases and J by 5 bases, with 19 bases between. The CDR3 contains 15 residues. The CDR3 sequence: CAISLGEAGRNEQYF. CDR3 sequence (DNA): TGTGCCATCAGTCTTGGGGAGGCGGGCCGAAACGAGCAGTACTTC.

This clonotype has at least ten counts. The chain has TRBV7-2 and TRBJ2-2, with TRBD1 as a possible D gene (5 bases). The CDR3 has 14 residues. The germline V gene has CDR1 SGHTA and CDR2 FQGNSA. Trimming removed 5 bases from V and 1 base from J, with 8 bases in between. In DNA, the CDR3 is TGTGCCAGCAGCGCAACAGGGAACACCGGGGAGCTGTTTTTT. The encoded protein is CASSATGNTGELFF.

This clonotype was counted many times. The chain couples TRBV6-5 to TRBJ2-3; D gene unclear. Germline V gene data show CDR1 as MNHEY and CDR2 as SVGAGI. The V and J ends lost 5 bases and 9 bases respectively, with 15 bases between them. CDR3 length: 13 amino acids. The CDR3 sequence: CASSLLPAYTQYF. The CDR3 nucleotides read TGTGCCAGCAGTCTCCTTCCAGCTTACACGCAGTATTTT.

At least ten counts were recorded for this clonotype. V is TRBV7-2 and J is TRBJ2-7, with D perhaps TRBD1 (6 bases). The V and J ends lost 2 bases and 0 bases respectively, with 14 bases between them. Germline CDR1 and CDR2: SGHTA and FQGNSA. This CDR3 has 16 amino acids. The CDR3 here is CASSLHPRGTSYEQYF. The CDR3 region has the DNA TGTGCCAGCAGCTTACACCCGAGGGGGACCTCCTACGAGCAGTACTTC.

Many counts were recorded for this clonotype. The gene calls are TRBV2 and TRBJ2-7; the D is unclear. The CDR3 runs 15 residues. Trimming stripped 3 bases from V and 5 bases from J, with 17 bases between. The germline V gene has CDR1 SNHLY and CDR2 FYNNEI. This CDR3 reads CASSEGSSLIDEQYF. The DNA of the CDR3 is TGTGCCAGCAGTGAGGGTTCTAGTCTAATCGACGAGCAGTACTTC.